Following are 28 T cell receptor beta chains from one sample sequenced in a study of cytomegalovirus exposure and HLA in healthy donors. TCRdb's table, derived via immunoSEQ multiplex PCR, lists solely in-frame clones and lacks some. There are some 150,000 clones in the sample; around nine tenths occur only once, and approximately 20% lies in the top ten. Sequencing used PBMCs. All receptors come from a young man in good health and CMV-seropositive.

The CDR3 is CASSQERRGAYEQYF. The DNA of the CDR3 is TGTGCCAGCAGCCAAGAGCGGCGGGGGGCCTACGAGCAGTACTTC. This chain connects TRBV4-2 to TRBJ2-7; 8 nucleotides line up with TRBD2. V gave up 0 bases and J gave up 2 bases; unmatched junction bases: 3. Germline V gene sequence: CDR1 LGHNA, CDR2 YNFKEQ. CDR3 length: 15 amino acids.

The chain has TRBV5-1 and TRBJ2-3, with D perhaps TRBD2 (6 bases). Germline lookup yields CDR1 SGHRS and CDR2 YFSETQ. V was shortened by 3 bases and J by 2 bases, with 13 bases between the two germline ends. CDR3 length: 15 amino acids. The CDR3 bases are TGCGCCAGCAGCTCAGGGACTCTTCTCACAGATACGCAGTATTTT. Its translation: CASSSGTLLTDTQYF.

The chain has TRBV7-3 and TRBJ2-3; TRBD2 matches at 8 bases. CDR3 size: 18 residues. Germline assignment: CDR1 SGHTA and CDR2 FQGTGA. V lost 5 bases, J lost 1 base, and 14 bases stayed unmatched. The CDR3 region has the DNA TGTGCCAGCAGCCTACTCCCCGGGGGGGCCCCCGGCACAGATACGCAGTATTTT. This codes for CASSLLPGGAPGTDTQYF.

The chain has TRBV5-6 and TRBJ1-2, with D perhaps TRBD1 (6 bases). V was pared by 4 bases and J by 4 bases, with 11 bases between. This CDR3 spans 13 amino acids. Germline CDR1 SGHDT, CDR2 YYEEEE. The CDR3 protein is CASSPGDGYGYTF. The CDR3 DNA follows: TGTGCCAGCAGCCCAGGGGACGGCTATGGCTACACCTTC.

Details on this clone: The identical CDR3 is also encoded by other nucleotide sequences in the sample. The V call is TRBV18, the J call TRBJ1-4, with D possibly matching TRBD1 (5 bases). The CDR3 is made up of 14 amino acids. The germline CDR1 and CDR2 sequences are KGHSH and LQKENI. V lost 3 bases and J 2 bases, leaving 7 bases between the germline ends. The CDR3 loop reads CASSPQGTNEKLFF. CDR3 DNA: TGTGCCAGCTCACCGCAGGGCACTAATGAAAAACTGTTTTTT.

This clone came up once. This sequence joins TRBV11-2 and TRBJ2-1; TRBD2 agrees at 8 bases. Trimming took 3 bases from V and 9 from J; bases not matched to a gene: 7. The length of the CDR3 is 14 residues. Germline V gives CDR1 SGHAT, CDR2 FQNNGV. In DNA form, the CDR3 reads TGTGCCAGCAGCTTCGGCGGGAGGAGTAGTGAGCAGTTCTTC. It specifies CASSFGGRSSEQFF.

The V and J genes are TRBV6-4 and TRBJ1-2; 9 nucleotides line up with TRBD1. Germline CDR1 is MRHNA and CDR2 is SNTAGT. V was pared by 8 bases and J by 2 bases, with 9 bases of the junction left unmatched. CDR3 length equals 15 residues. CDR3 in DNA: TGTGCCAGCGCAAGGGACAGGGTCATCAACTATGGCTACACCTTC. Encoded protein: CASARDRVINYGYTF.

This clone was seen only once. The chain has TRBV5-1 and TRBJ2-7, with D perhaps TRBD1 (5 bases). Germline V CDR1 and CDR2: SGHRS, YFSETQ. V lost 0 bases, J lost 1 base, and 11 bases lay in between. The CDR3 consists of 15 residues. CDR3 loop: CASSLESPGSYEQYF. As DNA, the CDR3 is TGCGCCAGCAGCTTGGAATCGCCAGGGTCCTACGAGCAGTACTTC.

The V and J genes are TRBV7-2 and TRBJ2-3; D might be TRBD2 (5 bases). CDR3 size: 13 residues. CDR1 and CDR2 (germline): SGHTA, FQGNSA. The V and J ends lost 4 bases and 3 bases respectively, with 8 bases between them. As DNA, the CDR3 is TGTGCCAGCAGCTCCCGGGAAACAGATACGCAGTATTTT. This codes for CASSSRETDTQYF. Complete variable domain (other parts from reference TRBV7-2 and TRBJ2-3): GAGVSQSPSNKVTEKGKDVELRCDPISGHTALYWYRQSLGQGLEFLIYFQGNSAPDKSGLPSDRFSAERTGGSVSTLTIQRTQQEDSAVYLCASSSRETDTQYFGPGTRLTVL.

The sample holds a few counts of this clone. The CDR3 protein is CATSSAQGWGGYTF. The DNA for the CDR3 is TGTGCCACCAGCAGCGCACAGGGTTGGGGGGGCTACACCTTC. The V gene is TRBV15, the J gene TRBJ1-2; maybe TRBD1 (6 bases). The CDR3 has 14 residues. V lost 3 bases and J 8 bases, leaving 16 bases between the germline ends. Germline V lookup: CDR1 LNHNV, CDR2 YYDKDF (reference sequence).

In its sample, this clone was seen a few times. V is TRBV6-5 and J is TRBJ1-2; 8 nucleotides agree with TRBD1. This CDR3 region has 14 residues. In germline, CDR1 is MNHEY, CDR2 SVGAGI. J lost 1 base, V lost 6 bases, and 4 bases had no gene match. The CDR3 DNA is TGTGCCAGCAGGAGGACAGGGCATAACTATGGCTACACCTTC. It specifies CASRRTGHNYGYTF.

This clone has a single count. The chain recombines TRBV19 with TRBJ2-5; the match to TRBD2 covers 8 bases. From germline, CDR1 is LNHDA and CDR2 SQIVND (reference sequence). With V trimmed by 7 bases and J by 5 bases, 9 bases remained unmatched. The CDR3 is 14 amino acids. CDR3 in amino acids: CASISGGSGETQYF. DNA for the CDR3: TGTGCCAGTATCAGCGGGGGATCCGGGGAGACCCAGTACTTC.

The chain couples TRBV4-3 to TRBJ2-7; a possible D gene is TRBD1 (7 bases). Looked up from germline, CDR1 is LGHNA and CDR2 is YSLEER. V lost 0 bases and J lost 3, with 15 bases in between. This CDR3 has 16 residues. The CDR3 nucleotides read TGCGCCAGCAGCCAAGATTGGGGGGACAGCTTCTACGAGCAGTACTTC. Its protein is CASSQDWGDSFYEQYF.

This sequence joins TRBV7-8 and TRBJ1-5, with 7 bases that match TRBD1. The CDR3 is 14 residues long. Germline loops: CDR1 SGHVS, CDR2 FQNEAQ. J gave up 4 bases and V 6 bases, and 6 bases lay outside the gene matches. The CDR3 DNA sequence: TGTGCCAGCAGGTCAGACAGGGTGAATCAGCCCCAGCATTTT. Amino acids: CASRSDRVNQPQHF. Filled out from reference TRBV7-8 and TRBJ1-5, the complete variable domain reads GAGVSQSPRYKVAKRGQDVALRCDPISGHVSLFWYQQALGQGPEFLTYFQNEAQLDKSGLPSDRFFAERPEGSVSTLKIQRTQQEDSAVYLCASRSDRVNQPQHFGDGTRLSIL.

This sequence joins TRBV7-2 and TRBJ2-5; D gene uncertain. The CDR3 length is 14 residues. The germline CDR1 and CDR2 sequences are SGHTA and FQGNSA. V was clipped by 2 bases and J by 2 bases, with 9 bases between them. The CDR3 reads CASSLSLVQETQYF. Here the CDR3 DNA reads TGTGCCAGCAGCTTATCCTTAGTGCAAGAGACCCAGTACTTC.

This clone was seen only once. This rearrangement joins TRBV13 to TRBJ2-1, with TRBD2 as a possible D gene (5 bases). Trimming pared 4 bases from V and 5 bases from J, leaving 12 bases between. The CDR3 is 14 amino acids. Germline CDR1 PRHDT, CDR2 FYEKMQ (reference sequence). The CDR3 DNA is TGTGCCAGCAGCTCAGGACGGCGGGACAATGAGCAGTTCTTC. Translation gives CASSSGRRDNEQFF. Full variable domain (remainder filled in from reference TRBV13 and TRBJ2-1): AAGVIQSPRHLIKEKRETATLKCYPIPRHDTVYWYQQGPGQDPQFLISFYEKMQSDKGSIPDRFSAQQFSDYHSELNMSSLELGDSALYFCASSSGRRDNEQFFGPGTRLTVL.

This rearrangement joins TRBV5-1 to TRBJ1-1; D is possibly TRBD1 (6 bases). CDR3 size: 14 residues. The V end lost 0 bases, the J end lost 3 bases, and 9 bases lay between the germline ends. The germline CDR1 and CDR2 sequences are SGHRS and YFSETQ. DNA of the CDR3: TGCGCCAGCAGCTTGGCCGGACAGCACACTGAAGCTTTCTTT. It translates to CASSLAGQHTEAFF. The entire variable domain, with the rest obtained from reference TRBV5-1 and TRBJ1-1, is as follows: KAGVTQTPRYLIKTRGQQVTLSCSPISGHRSVSWYQQTPGQGLQFLFEYFSETQRNKGNFPGRFSGRQFSNSRSEMNVSTLELGDSALYLCASSLAGQHTEAFFGQGTRLTVV.

The rearrangement joins TRBV11-2 to TRBJ2-3; 8 bases line up with TRBD2. Germline V CDR1 and CDR2: SGHAT, FQNNGV. This CDR3 region has 16 residues. With 3 bases clipped from V and 4 bases from J, the junction kept 9 bases outside the gene matches. The CDR3 bases are TGTGCCAGCAGCTTTAGGGTCGCGGGAGGCTCAGATACGCAGTATTTT. Amino acid sequence: CASSFRVAGGSDTQYF.

This chain uses TRBV18 with TRBJ1-4; maybe TRBD1 (5 bases). Trimming removed 2 bases at V and 7 bases at J, with 17 bases between. The CDR3 spans 16 residues. CDR1 is KGHSH, CDR2 LQKENI, per germline. CDR3 sequence: CASSPIPGTGSEKLFF. In DNA, the CDR3 is TGTGCCAGCTCACCAATCCCGGGGACTGGTAGTGAAAAACTGTTTTTT. The complete variable domain, with remaining parts taken from reference TRBV18 and TRBJ1-4, reads NAGVMQNPRHLVRRRGQEARLRCSPMKGHSHVYWYRQLPEEGLKFMVYLQKENIIDESGMPKERFSAEFPKEGPSILRIQQVVRGDSAAYFCASSPIPGTGSEKLFFGSGTQLSVL.

The chain combines TRBV7-2 with TRBJ2-4, with 9 positions matching TRBD1. From germline, CDR1 is SGHTA and CDR2 FQGNSA. Trimming removed 5 bases from V and 8 bases from J; junction bases left unmatched: 13. CDR3 length: 16 residues. The CDR3 region is CASSLNPGQGRDIQYF. In DNA, the CDR3 is TGTGCCAGCAGCCTTAACCCGGGACAGGGAAGGGACATTCAGTACTTC.

The CDR3: CSVCDRAGQPQHF. Here the CDR3 DNA reads TGCAGCGTTTGTGACAGGGCCGGGCAGCCCCAGCATTTT. This sequence joins TRBV29-1 and TRBJ1-5; 7 bases match TRBD1. With 5 bases clipped from V and 7 bases from J, the junction kept 8 bases outside the gene matches. Germline assignment: CDR1 SQVTM and CDR2 ANQGSEA. The CDR3 sequence is 13 residues long.

The chain combines TRBV7-8 with TRBJ2-5; a weak D match, TRBD1 (5 bases). The ends were cut back, 8 bases at V and 0 bases at J, with 10 bases in the middle. CDR1 and CDR2 (germline): SGHVS, FQNEAQ. The CDR3 runs 13 residues. CDR3 residues: CASAQGNQETQYF. As DNA, the CDR3 is TGTGCCAGCGCCCAGGGTAACCAAGAGACCCAGTACTTC.

As regards this clone: One junction end does not reproduce the germline sequence, and a read error may be involved. The chain joins TRBV6-5 to TRBJ1-2; D remains unclear. The CDR3 is 12 residues long. Germline V gene data show CDR1 as MNHEY and CDR2 as SVGAGI. The CDR3 DNA is TGTGCCAGCAGTTTGGATGACAAGATATCGCACTTC. This gives the protein CASSLDDKISHF.

V gene TRBV6-5 combines with J gene TRBJ2-7, with 11 bases that match TRBD2. The CDR3 length is 14 residues. Germline V gene lookup returns CDR1 MNHEY and CDR2 SVGAGI. V shed 5 bases and J 5 bases; nucleotides not matched to a gene: 5. In DNA form, the CDR3 reads TGTGCCAGCAGTACTAGCGGGAGAGACCACGAGCAGTACTTC. Translating gives CASSTSGRDHEQYF.

The chain combines TRBV29-1 with TRBJ2-1, with no clear D. The CDR3 loop spans 14 amino acids. V was clipped by 7 bases and J by 0 bases, with 13 bases between them. Germline CDR1 SQVTM, CDR2 ANQGSEA. The CDR3 DNA sequence: TGCAGCGGAGACCCTTACAGCTCCTACAATGAGCAGTTCTTC. Translated, it gives CSGDPYSSYNEQFF.

J is TRBJ2-1 and V is TRBV9, with TRBD2 matching over 9 bases. Per the germline V gene, CDR1 is SGDLS and CDR2 is YYNGEE. The CDR3 runs to 17 residues. Trimming removed 0 bases from V and 9 bases from J; junction bases left unmatched: 13. CDR3 protein: CASSVDLLAGGLGEQFF. DNA of the CDR3: TGTGCCAGCAGCGTAGACCTCCTCGCGGGAGGGCTTGGTGAGCAGTTCTTC.

V gene TRBV7-9 combines with J gene TRBJ2-5; 8 bases map to TRBD2. V lost 4 bases and J lost 4; bases outside the gene matches: 5. Germline V CDR1 and CDR2: SEHNR, FQNEAQ (reference sequence). This CDR3 is built from 14 residues. The CDR3 sequence is CASSSPGGGETQYF. The CDR3 DNA follows: TGTGCCAGCAGCTCCCCCGGGGGGGGAGAGACCCAGTACTTC. The complete variable domain, with remaining parts taken from reference TRBV7-9 and TRBJ2-5, reads DTGVSQNPRHKITKRGQNVTFRCDPISEHNRLYWYRQTLGQGPEFLTYFQNEAQLEKSRLLSDRFSAERPKGSFSTLEIQRTEQGDSAMYLCASSSPGGGETQYFGPGTRLLVL.

The CDR3 region is CASRPDWVDTQYF. The CDR3 DNA follows: TGTGCCAGCAGACCGGACTGGGTCGATACGCAGTATTTT. This sequence joins TRBV5-4 and TRBJ2-3, with D maybe TRBD2 (5 bases). CDR1 and CDR2 (germline): SGHNT, YYREEE (reference sequence). CDR3 length equals 13 residues. V lost 5 bases, J lost 6 bases, and 13 bases lay in between. Complete variable domain (other parts from reference TRBV5-4 and TRBJ2-3): ETGVTQSPTHLIKTRGQQVTLRCSSQSGHNTVSWYQQALGQGPQFIFQYYREEENGRGNFPPRFSGLQFPNYSSELNVNALELDDSALYLCASRPDWVDTQYFGPGTRLTVL.